The entry that follows covers one T cell receptor (beta chain) sequence. These data are taken from a study of blood T cell repertoires in COVID-19. About the research overall: Collection of acute and convalescent COVID-19 samples took place in the United States, Italy and Spain.

Per the authors' pipeline: Reference gene primer amplification gave estimated nucleated cell counts. Here immunoSEQ multiplex PCR was the method, and the copy in TCRdb shows in-frame clones only, minus some. From that table come the V and J calls and clone size; the DNA was used to work out D and trimming. The sample lists about 120,000 clones, about 80% seen once, with about a sixth in the top ten. The germline V gene encodes CDR1 SGHAT and CDR2 FQNNGV. The CDR3 totals 15 residues. The germline V and J ends were trimmed by 3 bases and 4 bases, with 15 bases remaining between them. Sample: peripheral blood. The TCR originated in a woman older than 75 with active or convalescent COVID-19. The rearrangement links TRBV11-2 to TRBJ1-2, with D perhaps TRBD1 (5 bases). CDR3 nucleotide sequence: TGTGCCAGCAGCTTCACCGGGCAGGGCGGCTATGGCTACACCTTC. Its translation: CASSFTGQGGYGYTF.